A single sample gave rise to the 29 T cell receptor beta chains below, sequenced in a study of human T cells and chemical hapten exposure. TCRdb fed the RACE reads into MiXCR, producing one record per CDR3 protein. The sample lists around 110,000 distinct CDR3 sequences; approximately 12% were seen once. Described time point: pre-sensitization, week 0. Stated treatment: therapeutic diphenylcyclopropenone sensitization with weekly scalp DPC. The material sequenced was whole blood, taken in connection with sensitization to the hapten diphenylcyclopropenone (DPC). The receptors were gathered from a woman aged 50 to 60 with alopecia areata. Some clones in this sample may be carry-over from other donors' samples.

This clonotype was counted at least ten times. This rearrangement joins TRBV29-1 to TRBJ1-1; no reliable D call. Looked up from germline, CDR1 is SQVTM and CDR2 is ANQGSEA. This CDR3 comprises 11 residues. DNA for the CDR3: TGCAGTGCCAGCATGAACACTGAAGCTTTCTTT. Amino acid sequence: CSASMNTEAFF.

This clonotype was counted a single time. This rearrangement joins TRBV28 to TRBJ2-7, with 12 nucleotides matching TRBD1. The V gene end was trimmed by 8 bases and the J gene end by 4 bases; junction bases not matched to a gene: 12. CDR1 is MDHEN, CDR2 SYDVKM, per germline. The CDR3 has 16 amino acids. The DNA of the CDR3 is TGTGCCAGCTCGGGGGACAGGGGGCGCCCGGGATACGAGCAGTACTTC. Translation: CASSGDRGRPGYEQYF.

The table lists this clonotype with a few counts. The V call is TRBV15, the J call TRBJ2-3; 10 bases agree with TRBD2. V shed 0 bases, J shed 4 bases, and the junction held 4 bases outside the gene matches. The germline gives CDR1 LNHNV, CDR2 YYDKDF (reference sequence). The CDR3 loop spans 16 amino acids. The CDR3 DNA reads TGTGCCACCAGCAGAGATCTAGCGGGGGACCCAGATACGCAGTATTTT. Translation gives CATSRDLAGDPDTQYF.

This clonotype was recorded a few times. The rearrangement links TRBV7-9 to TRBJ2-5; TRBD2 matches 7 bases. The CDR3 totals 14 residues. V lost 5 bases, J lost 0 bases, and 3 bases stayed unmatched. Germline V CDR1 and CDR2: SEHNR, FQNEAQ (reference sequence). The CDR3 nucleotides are TGTGCCAGCAGCCTTCTAGCGGACCAAGAGACCCAGTACTTC. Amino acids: CASSLLADQETQYF. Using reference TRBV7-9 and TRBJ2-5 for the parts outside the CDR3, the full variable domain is DTGVSQNPRHKITKRGQNVTFRCDPISEHNRLYWYRQTLGQGPEFLTYFQNEAQLEKSRLLSDRFSAERPKGSFSTLEIQRTEQGDSAMYLCASSLLADQETQYFGPGTRLLVL.

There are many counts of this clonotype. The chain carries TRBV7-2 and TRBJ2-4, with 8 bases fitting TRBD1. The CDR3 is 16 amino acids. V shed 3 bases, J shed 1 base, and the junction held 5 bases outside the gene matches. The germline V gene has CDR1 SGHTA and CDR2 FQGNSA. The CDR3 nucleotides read TGTGCCAGCAGCTTTAACCAGGGGGCTGCCAAAAACATTCAGTACTTC. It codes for CASSFNQGAAKNIQYF.

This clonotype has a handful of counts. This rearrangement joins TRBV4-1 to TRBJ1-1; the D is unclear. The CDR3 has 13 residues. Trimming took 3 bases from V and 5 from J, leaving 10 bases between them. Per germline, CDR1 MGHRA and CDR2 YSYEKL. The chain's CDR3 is CASSHRGFTEAFF. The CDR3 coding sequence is TGCGCCAGCAGCCATCGTGGGTTTACTGAAGCTTTCTTT.

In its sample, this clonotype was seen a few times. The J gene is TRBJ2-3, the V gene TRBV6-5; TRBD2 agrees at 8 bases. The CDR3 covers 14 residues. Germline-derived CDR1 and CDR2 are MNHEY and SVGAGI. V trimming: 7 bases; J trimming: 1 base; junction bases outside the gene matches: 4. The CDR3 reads CASKWREGTDTQYF. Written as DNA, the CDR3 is TGTGCCAGCAAGTGGCGGGAGGGCACAGATACGCAGTATTTT.

CDR3 region: CASGLVRSPEDQPQHF. Here the CDR3 DNA reads TGTGCTAGTGGTTTGGTAAGATCTCCAGAGGATCAGCCCCAGCATTTT. The V gene is TRBV12-5, the J gene TRBJ1-5; no clear D gene. The V end was cut by 0 bases, the J end by 5 bases, with 14 bases between. This CDR3 region has 16 residues. Germline V lookup: CDR1 LGHNT, CDR2 FRNRAP.

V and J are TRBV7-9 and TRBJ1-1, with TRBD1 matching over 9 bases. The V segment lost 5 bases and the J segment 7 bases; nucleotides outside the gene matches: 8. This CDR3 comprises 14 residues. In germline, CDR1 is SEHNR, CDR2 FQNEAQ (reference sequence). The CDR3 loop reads CASSKGQGKDEAFF. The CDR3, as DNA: TGTGCCAGCAGCAAGGGACAGGGAAAGGATGAAGCTTTCTTT. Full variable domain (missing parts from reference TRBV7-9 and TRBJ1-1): DTGVSQNPRHKITKRGQNVTFRCDPISEHNRLYWYRQTLGQGPEFLTYFQNEAQLEKSRLLSDRFSAERPKGSFSTLEIQRTEQGDSAMYLCASSKGQGKDEAFFGQGTRLTVV.

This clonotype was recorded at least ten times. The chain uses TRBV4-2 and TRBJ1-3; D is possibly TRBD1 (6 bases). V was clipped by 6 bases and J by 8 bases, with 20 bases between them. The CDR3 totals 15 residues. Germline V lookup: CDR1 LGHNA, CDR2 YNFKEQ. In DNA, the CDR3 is TGTGCCAGCAGAGCCAGGGGATCCGCTGTGGACACCATATATTTT. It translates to CASRARGSAVDTIYF.

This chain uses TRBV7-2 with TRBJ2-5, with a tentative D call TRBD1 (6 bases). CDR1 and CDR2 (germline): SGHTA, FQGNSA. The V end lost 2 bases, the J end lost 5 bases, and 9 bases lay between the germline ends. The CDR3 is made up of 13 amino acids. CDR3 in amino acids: CASSLYRDETQYF. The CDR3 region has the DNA TGTGCCAGCAGCTTATACAGGGATGAGACCCAGTACTTC.

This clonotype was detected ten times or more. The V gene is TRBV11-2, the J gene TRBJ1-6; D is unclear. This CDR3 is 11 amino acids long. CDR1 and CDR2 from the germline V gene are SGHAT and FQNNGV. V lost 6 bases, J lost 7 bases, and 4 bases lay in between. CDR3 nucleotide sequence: TGTGCCAGCAGGAGCAATTCACCCCTCCACTTT. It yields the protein CASRSNSPLHF.

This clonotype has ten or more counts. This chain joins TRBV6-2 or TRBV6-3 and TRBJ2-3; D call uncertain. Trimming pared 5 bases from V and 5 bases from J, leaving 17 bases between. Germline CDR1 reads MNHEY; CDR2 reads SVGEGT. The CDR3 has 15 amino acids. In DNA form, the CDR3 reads TGTGCCAGCAGTCCCGCGGTCAATTGGGGAGATACGCAGTATTTT. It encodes CASSPAVNWGDTQYF.

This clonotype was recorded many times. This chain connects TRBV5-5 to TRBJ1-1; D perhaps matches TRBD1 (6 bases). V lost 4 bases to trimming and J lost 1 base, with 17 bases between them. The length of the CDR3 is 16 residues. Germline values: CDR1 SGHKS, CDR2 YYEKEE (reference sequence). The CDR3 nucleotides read TGTGCCAGCAGCCTGGGGGAGACAGGACCGAACACTGAAGCTTTCTTT. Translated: CASSLGETGPNTEAFF.

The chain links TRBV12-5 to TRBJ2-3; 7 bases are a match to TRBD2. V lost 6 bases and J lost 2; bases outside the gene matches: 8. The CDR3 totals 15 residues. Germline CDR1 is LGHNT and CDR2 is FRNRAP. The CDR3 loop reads CASGRGGSITDTQYF. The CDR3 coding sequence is TGTGCTAGTGGCAGAGGCGGGAGTATCACAGATACGCAGTATTTT.

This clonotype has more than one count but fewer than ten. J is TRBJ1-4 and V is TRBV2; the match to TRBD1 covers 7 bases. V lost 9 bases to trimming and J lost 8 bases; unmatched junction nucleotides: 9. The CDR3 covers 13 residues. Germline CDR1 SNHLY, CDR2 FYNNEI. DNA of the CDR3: TGTGCCAGGGGGCGGACAGGCTCGGAAAAACTGTTTTTT. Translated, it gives CARGRTGSEKLFF. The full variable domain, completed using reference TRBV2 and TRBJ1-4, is EPEVTQTPSHQVTQMGQEVILRCVPISNHLYFYWYRQILGQKVEFLVSFYNNEISEKSEIFDDQFSVERPDGSNFTLKIRSTKLEDSAMYFCARGRTGSEKLFFGSGTQLSVL.

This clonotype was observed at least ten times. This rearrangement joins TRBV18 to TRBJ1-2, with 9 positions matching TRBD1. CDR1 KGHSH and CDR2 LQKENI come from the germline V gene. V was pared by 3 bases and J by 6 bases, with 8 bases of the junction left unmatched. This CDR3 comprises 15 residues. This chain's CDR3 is CASSPSGTGKNGYTF. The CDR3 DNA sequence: TGTGCCAGCTCACCGTCCGGGACAGGGAAGAATGGCTACACCTTC.

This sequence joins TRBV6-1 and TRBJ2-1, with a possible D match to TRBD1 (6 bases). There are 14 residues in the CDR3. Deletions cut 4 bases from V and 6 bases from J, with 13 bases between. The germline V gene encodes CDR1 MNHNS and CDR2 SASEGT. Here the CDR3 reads CASSGWTECNEQFF. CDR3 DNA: TGTGCCAGCAGTGGATGGACAGAGTGCAATGAGCAGTTCTTC.

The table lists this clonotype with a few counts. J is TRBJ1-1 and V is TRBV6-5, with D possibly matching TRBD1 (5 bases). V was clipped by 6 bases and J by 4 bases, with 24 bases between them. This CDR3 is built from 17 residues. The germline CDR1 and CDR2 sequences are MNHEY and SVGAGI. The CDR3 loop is CASSPLGRVLRSTEAFF. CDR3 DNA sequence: TGTGCCAGCAGCCCCCTTGGCAGGGTTCTGCGGAGCACTGAAGCTTTCTTT.

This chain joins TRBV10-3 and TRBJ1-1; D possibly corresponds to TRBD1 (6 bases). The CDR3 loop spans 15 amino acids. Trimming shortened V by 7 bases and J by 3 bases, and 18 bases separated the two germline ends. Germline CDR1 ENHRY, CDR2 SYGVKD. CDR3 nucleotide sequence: TGTGCCATCACCCGAGGGACACTCTCAGACACTGAAGCTTTCTTT. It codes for CAITRGTLSDTEAFF.

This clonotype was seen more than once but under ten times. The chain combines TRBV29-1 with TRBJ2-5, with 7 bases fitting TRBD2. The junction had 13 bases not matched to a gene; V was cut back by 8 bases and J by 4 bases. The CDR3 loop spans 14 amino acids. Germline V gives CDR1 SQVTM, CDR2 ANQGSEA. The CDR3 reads CSIKAGSFGETQYF. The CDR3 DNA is TGCAGCATCAAAGCGGGGTCCTTCGGAGAGACCCAGTACTTC.

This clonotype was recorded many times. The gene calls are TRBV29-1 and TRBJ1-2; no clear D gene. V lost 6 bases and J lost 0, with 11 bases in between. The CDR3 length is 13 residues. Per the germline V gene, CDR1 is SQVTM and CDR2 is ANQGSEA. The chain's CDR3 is CSVTDVANYGYTF. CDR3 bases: TGCAGCGTCACGGACGTAGCTAACTATGGCTACACCTTC.

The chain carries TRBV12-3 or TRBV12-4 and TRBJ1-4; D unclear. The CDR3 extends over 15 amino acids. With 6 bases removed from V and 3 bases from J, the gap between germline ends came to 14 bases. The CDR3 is CASSNLGLSNEKLFF. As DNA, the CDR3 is TGTGCCAGCAGCAACCTGGGGTTATCTAATGAAAAACTGTTTTTT.

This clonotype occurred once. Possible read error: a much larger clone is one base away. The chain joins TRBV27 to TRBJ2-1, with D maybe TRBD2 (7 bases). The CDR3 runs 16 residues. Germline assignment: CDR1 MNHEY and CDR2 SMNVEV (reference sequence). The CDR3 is CASRPASGHGDNKQFF. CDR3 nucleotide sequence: TGTGCCAGCAGACCTGCTAGCGGCCATGGGGACAATAAGCAGTTCTTC.

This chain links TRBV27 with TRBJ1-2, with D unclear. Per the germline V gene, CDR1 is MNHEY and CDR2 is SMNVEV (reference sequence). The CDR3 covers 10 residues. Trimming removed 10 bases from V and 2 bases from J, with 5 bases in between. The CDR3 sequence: CATRNYGYTF. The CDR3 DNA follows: TGTGCCACCAGAAACTATGGCTACACCTTC.

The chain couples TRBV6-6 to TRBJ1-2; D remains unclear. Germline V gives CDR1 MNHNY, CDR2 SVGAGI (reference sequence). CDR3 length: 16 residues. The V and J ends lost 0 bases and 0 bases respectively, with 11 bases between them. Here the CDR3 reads CASSYSSQATNYGYTF. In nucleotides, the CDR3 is TGTGCCAGCAGTTACTCGAGTCAGGCCACTAACTATGGCTACACCTTC.

This CDR3 is CASSLFQVMKDEQFF. Here the CDR3 DNA reads TGTGCCAGCAGCTTATTCCAGGTTATGAAGGATGAGCAGTTCTTC. The J gene is TRBJ2-1, the V gene TRBV13; D gene uncertain. The CDR3 is 15 residues long. CDR1 and CDR2 from the germline V gene are PRHDT and FYEKMQ (reference sequence). V shed 2 bases and J shed 8 bases, with 16 bases lying between them.

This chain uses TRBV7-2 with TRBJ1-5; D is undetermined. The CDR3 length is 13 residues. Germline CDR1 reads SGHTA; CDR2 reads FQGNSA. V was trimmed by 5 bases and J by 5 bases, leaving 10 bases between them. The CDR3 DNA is TGTGCCAGCAGCCCCCGCCGGGATCAGCCCCAGCATTTT. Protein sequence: CASSPRRDQPQHF.

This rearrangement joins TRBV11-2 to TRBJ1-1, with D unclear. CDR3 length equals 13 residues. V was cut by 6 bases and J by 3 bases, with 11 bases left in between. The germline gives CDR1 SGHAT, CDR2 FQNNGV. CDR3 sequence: CASRGKGYTEAFF. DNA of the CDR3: TGTGCCAGCAGAGGGAAGGGATACACTGAAGCTTTCTTT.